The clone carrying this T cell receptor beta chain has ten or more counts. Per the germline V gene, CDR1 is SEHNR and CDR2 is FQNEAQ (reference sequence). V was trimmed by 1 base and J by 1 base, leaving 6 bases between them. The CDR3 consists of 14 residues. TCR beta VDJ and CDR3 profiles were obtained from a genomic DNA template. TCRdb processed the reads anew with MiXCR; each CDR3 protein has one entry. Of 86,000 or so distinct CDR3 sequences in the sample, under 50% were seen once. The sample comes from a study of CD8+CD57+ T cells in acquired aplastic anemia. The wider study: Each DNA sample taken from sorted CD4+ and CD8+ cells came to around 2.9 ug on average.

V gene TRBV7-9 combines with J gene TRBJ2-3, with no clear D. The sequence was obtained from a human donor in good health, serving as a control. The sample was sorted CD4+, CD8+, or CD8+CD57+ T cells (not recorded which) from PBMCs. This CDR3 is CASSLGSGTDTQYF. The CDR3 DNA reads as TGTGCCAGCAGCTTAGGGTCGGGCACAGATACGCAGTATTTT.